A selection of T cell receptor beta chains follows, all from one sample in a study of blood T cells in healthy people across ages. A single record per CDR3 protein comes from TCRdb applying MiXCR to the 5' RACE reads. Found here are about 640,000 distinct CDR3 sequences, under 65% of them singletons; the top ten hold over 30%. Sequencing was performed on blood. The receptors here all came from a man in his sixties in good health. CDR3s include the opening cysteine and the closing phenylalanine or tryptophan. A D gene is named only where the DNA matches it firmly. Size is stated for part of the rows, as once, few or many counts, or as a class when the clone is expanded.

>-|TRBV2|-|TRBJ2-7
TGTGCCGTCCGGGACTCCAAATACGAGCAGTACTTC
CAVRDSKYEQYF
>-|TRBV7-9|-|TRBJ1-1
TGTGCCAGCAGCTTGGTGAACAGTGAAGCTTTCTTT
CASSLVNSEAFF
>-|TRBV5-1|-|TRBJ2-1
TGCGCCAGCAGCTTGGTCCAGGCCCATAATGAGCAGTTCTTC
CASSLVQAHNEQFF
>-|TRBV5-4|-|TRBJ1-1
TGTGCCAGCAGCTTGGGTAGGGGGAACACTGAAGCTTTCTTT
CASSLGRGNTEAFF
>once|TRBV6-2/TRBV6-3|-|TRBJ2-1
TGTGCCAGCAGTTACTCTGCCTCTGAGCAGTTCTTC
CASSYSASEQFF
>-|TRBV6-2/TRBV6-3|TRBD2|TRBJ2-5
TGTGCCAGCGCCGCCGGGACTAGCGGGGGAGAGACCCAGTACTTC
CASAAGTSGGETQYF
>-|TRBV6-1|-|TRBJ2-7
TGTGCCAGCAGTCTCGGGACACTCGGCGAGCAGTACTTC
CASSLGTLGEQYF
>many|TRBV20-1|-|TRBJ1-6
TGCAGTGCGGAACCGGGGCCGAATTCACCCCTCCACTTT
CSAEPGPNSPLHF
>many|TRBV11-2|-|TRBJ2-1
TGTGCCAGCAGCTTAGTAGGGACTTCCGACAATGAGCAGTTCTTC
CASSLVGTSDNEQFF
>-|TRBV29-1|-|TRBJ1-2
TGCAGCGTATCTCAGGGACCCTATGGCTACACCTTC
CSVSQGPYGYTF
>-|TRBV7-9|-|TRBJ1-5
TGTGCCAGCAGCTCAGGACACAGCAATCAGCCCCAGCATTTT
CASSSGHSNQPQHF
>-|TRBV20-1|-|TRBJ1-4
TGCAGTGCTAGGGGACCTGGAGGTGAAAAACTGTTTTTT
CSARGPGGEKLFF
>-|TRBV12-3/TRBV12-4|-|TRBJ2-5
TGTGCCAGCAGTTTATCAGGGTTAGGAGAGACCCAGTACTTC
CASSLSGLGETQYF
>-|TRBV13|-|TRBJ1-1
TGTGCCAGCAGCTTGCGCACTGAAGCTTTCTTT
CASSLRTEAFF
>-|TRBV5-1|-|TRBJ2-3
TGCGCCAGCAGCTTGGATAGCGTTTCTAGCACAGATACGCAGTATTTT
CASSLDSVSSTDTQYF
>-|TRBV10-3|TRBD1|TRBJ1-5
TGTGCCATCAGCCGGGACAGCCGGAGTCAGCCCCAGCATTTT
CAISRDSRSQPQHF
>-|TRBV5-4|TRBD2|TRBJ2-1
TGTGCCAGCAGCTGGCGGGGGGGCTACAATGAGCAGTTCTTC
CASSWRGGYNEQFF
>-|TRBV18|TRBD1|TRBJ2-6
TGTGCCAGCAAGGGGGCGCGGGGGGCCAACGTCCTGACTTTC
CASKGARGANVLTF
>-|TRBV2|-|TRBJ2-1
TGTGCCAGCAGCAAAATCTACAATGAGCAGTTCTTC
CASSKIYNEQFF
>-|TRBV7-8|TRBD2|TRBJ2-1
TGTGCCAGCAGCGTCGGGGGGGCCTCCTCCTACAATGAGCAGTTCTTC
CASSVGGASSYNEQFF
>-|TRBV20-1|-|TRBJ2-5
TGCAGTGCTAGTGAGCGGGAAGAGACCCAGTACTTC
CSASEREETQYF
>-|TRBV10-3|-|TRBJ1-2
TGTGCCATCAATCCCGCGGGTGACTATGGCTACACCTTC
CAINPAGDYGYTF
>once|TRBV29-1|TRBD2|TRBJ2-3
TGCAGCGTTGGACTAGCGGGAGCGTCTACGCAGTATTTT
CSVGLAGASTQYF
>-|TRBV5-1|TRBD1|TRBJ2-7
TGCGCCAGCAGCTGGGGACAGGGGGTCGGGAGCTACGAGCAGTACTTC
CASSWGQGVGSYEQYF
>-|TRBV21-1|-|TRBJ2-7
TGTGCCAGCAGCAAAGGCAAAGGCCCCAGATACGAGCAGTACTTC
CASSKGKGPRYEQYF
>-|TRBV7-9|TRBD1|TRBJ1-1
TGTGCCAGCAGCTTCGGGACAGGGGGTGTGACTGAAGCTTTCTTT
CASSFGTGGVTEAFF
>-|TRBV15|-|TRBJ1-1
TGTGCCACCGGTAGAAACGCTGAAGCTTTCTTT
CATGRNAEAFF
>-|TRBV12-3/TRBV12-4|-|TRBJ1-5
TGTGTCAGCAGCGTGGGAGACTCCAATCAGCCCCAGCATTTT
CVSSVGDSNQPQHF